Below, one T cell receptor beta chain is given with its context. The sample comes from a study of blood T cell repertoires in COVID-19. Study-wide context: The cDNA or gDNA used as material had been derived from T cells, B-cell-depleted T cells, or PBMCs.

The data were produced by immunoSEQ multiplex PCR, yet TCRdb's version contains in-frame clones alone and is incomplete. The repertoire includes some 320,000 clones, roughly 88% of them detected once, and just under 7% sits in the top ten. Trimming at V came to 3 bases and at J to 9 bases, leaving 10 bases not matched to a gene. CDR1 MRHNA and CDR2 SNTAGT come from the germline V gene. The CDR3 is 15 amino acids. This chain uses TRBV6-4 with TRBJ2-1, with 8 bases aligning to TRBD2. The specimen sequenced was peripheral blood. The origin of this receptor is a woman aged 30 to 39 who had recovered from COVID-19. The CDR3 region is CASSEMAGGGSEQFF. The CDR3 DNA sequence: TGTGCCAGCAGTGAGATGGCGGGGGGAGGTAGTGAGCAGTTCTTC.